The TCR beta chain described here comes from a study of blood T cell repertoires in COVID-19. Germline V gives CDR1 LNHNV, CDR2 YYDKDF (reference sequence). Deletions cut 0 bases from V and 0 bases from J, with 6 bases between. CDR3 length: 15 residues. Only in-frame clones appear in the TCRdb table, and some are missing; sequencing was by immunoSEQ multiplex PCR. The data show about 64,000 clones, about 79% seen once. Input material: peripheral blood. V and J are TRBV15 and TRBJ1-3; D uncertain. The clonotype was recovered from a woman in her sixties or seventies with acute or convalescent COVID-19. For the CDR3, the DNA is TGTGCCACCAGCAGAGATGTTCTCTCTGGAAACACCATATATTTT. It encodes CATSRDVLSGNTIYF.